This T cell receptor (beta chain) originates from a study of blood T cell repertoires in COVID-19. Background on the study: T cells, B-cell-depleted T cells, or PBMCs supplied cDNA or gDNA.

CDR1 is KGHSH, CDR2 LQKENI, per germline. The length of the CDR3 is 13 residues. V lost 4 bases to trimming and J lost 5 bases; unmatched junction nucleotides: 2. Here immunoSEQ multiplex PCR was the method, and the copy in TCRdb shows in-frame clones only, minus some. The sample shows hundreds of thousands of clones, around 83% of them seen only once. The sequence was obtained from a man aged 80 or over with acute or convalescent COVID-19. The source material was peripheral blood. The rearrangement uses TRBV18 and TRBJ2-5, with 9 bases matching TRBD1. CDR3 nucleotide sequence: TGTGCCAGCTCACAAGGACAGGGGGAGACCCAGTACTTC. This translates into CASSQGQGETQYF.